Given below is one T cell receptor beta chain in context. Its antigen is not identified. This CDR3 contains 14 residues. Germline-derived CDR1 and CDR2 are GTSNPN and SVGIG (reference sequence). V gave up 4 bases and J gave up 2 bases; unmatched junction bases: 3. This sample was included in a study of cytomegalovirus exposure and HLA in healthy donors. The PCR ran on 60 Vbeta and 13 Jbeta primers. Clones were read by immunoSEQ multiplex PCR, and TCRdb kept only the in-frame ones, dropping some. The data contain about 190,000 clones, around four fifths of them singletons. Study results and caveats: Relative to equally common others, HLA-associated TCR beta chains showed greater clonal expansion in a later analysis. Associated with HLA alleles at 0.05 false discovery rate in a later analysis were around 17,000 TCR beta sequences. HLA-A and HLA-B allele assignments for most subjects were reportedly predicted accurately using TCR beta sequences. Owing to their indistinguishability, certain V segments, notably TRBV6-2 and TRBV6-3, were excluded.

This clonotype originated in a man in his forties or fifties in good health and CMV-seropositive. V usage is TRBV30 and J usage is TRBJ1-5; the match to TRBD1 covers 9 bases. The sequenced material came from PBMCs. The CDR3 is CAWKGQGRNQPQHF. The DNA for the CDR3 is TGTGCCTGGAAGGGACAGGGCCGCAATCAGCCCCAGCATTTT.